This T cell receptor beta chain was documented in a study of cytomegalovirus exposure and HLA in healthy donors. Turning to the study itself: Drawn from HLA-typed donors, 80 million to 95 million unique TCRs were held in an early data release.

Study outcomes and limitations: For most subjects, TCR beta sequences were reported to predict HLA-A and HLA-B alleles with accuracy. It was reported that the classifier diagnosed cytomegalovirus status with high specificity and sensitivity in both the original and validation cohorts. A later analysis found TCR association rates differed by HLA locus, highest for DRB1 and lowest for HLA-C.

The primer mix had 60 Vbeta and 13 Jbeta primers. Profiling relied on immunoSEQ multiplex PCR, and the TCRdb table lists in-frame clones only, not all of them. In the table there are a few hundred thousand clones, roughly 83% of which are singletons. On this clone itself: Its antigen is not identified.

The V gene's germline CDR1 is MGHDK and CDR2 SYGVNS. Trimming removed 4 bases from V and 3 bases from J; junction bases left unmatched: 7. This CDR3 has 16 amino acids. This chain uses TRBV25-1 with TRBJ1-1, with 11 positions matching TRBD1. The source is a girl aged 10 to 17 in good health and CMV-seronegative. Sequenced sample: PBMCs. CDR3 region: CASSAVAGQGDTEAFF. CDR3 in DNA: TGTGCCAGCAGTGCTGTCGCGGGACAGGGGGACACTGAAGCTTTCTTT.